The 13 T cell receptor beta chains reported below all come from one sample, sequenced in a study of T cells after posttransplantation cyclophosphamide. The method was immunoSEQ multiplex PCR; TCRdb's version includes in-frame clones alone and lacks a portion of them. This table holds thousands of clones, approximately 98% found once. Specimen: naive CD8+ T cells sorted from PBMCs. These receptors came from a man in his forties or fifties in good health, CMV-negative, and a related stem cell transplant donor.

The rearrangement links TRBV5-6 to TRBJ2-1, with 7 bases identical to TRBD1. The CDR3 covers 16 residues. Per germline, CDR1 SGHDT and CDR2 YYEEEE. Trimming at V came to 0 bases and at J to 3 bases, leaving 6 bases not matched to a gene. The CDR3 reads CASSLEKTGYYNEQFF. The CDR3 DNA reads TGTGCCAGCAGCTTGGAGAAGACAGGGTACTACAATGAGCAGTTCTTC.

A single count supports this clone. The V and J genes are TRBV4-1 and TRBJ1-5, with D perhaps matching TRBD1 (5 bases). This CDR3 region has 14 residues. Germline V gives CDR1 MGHRA, CDR2 YSYEKL. The V end was cut by 4 bases, the J end by 3 bases, with 10 bases between. The CDR3 bases are TGCGCCAGCAGCCCCGACAGAAACAATCAGCCCCAGCATTTT. It translates to CASSPDRNNQPQHF.

The chain employs TRBV5-6 and TRBJ2-1; 9 nucleotides line up with TRBD2. Unmatched junction bases numbered 11, after V lost 4 bases and J lost 0 bases. Germline lookup yields CDR1 SGHDT and CDR2 YYEEEE. The CDR3 has 18 amino acids. CDR3 sequence reads: CASSPPASGDSSYNEQFF. The CDR3 DNA reads TGTGCCAGCAGCCCCCCGGCTAGCGGGGATAGCTCCTACAATGAGCAGTTCTTC.

This clone was observed a single time. The J gene is TRBJ1-5, the V gene TRBV5-1; 8 bases are a match to TRBD1. The length of the CDR3 is 15 residues. The V gene end was trimmed by 2 bases and the J gene end by 5 bases; junction bases not matched to a gene: 6. Germline assignment: CDR1 SGHRS and CDR2 YFSETQ. The CDR3 DNA is TGCGCCAGCAGCTTCACAGGGGGGGTTGATCAGCCCCAGCATTTT. Translating it yields CASSFTGGVDQPQHF.

This clone was counted a single time. The chain employs TRBV9 and TRBJ2-1; TRBD1 aligns across 10 bases. The CDR3 is 15 residues long. V lost 3 bases to trimming and J lost 8 bases; unmatched junction nucleotides: 8. Germline values: CDR1 SGDLS, CDR2 YYNGEE. In nucleotides, the CDR3 is TGTGCCAGCAGCGCCCGGGACAGGGGAGGTCATGAGCAGTTCTTC. Protein sequence: CASSARDRGGHEQFF.

The gene calls are TRBV15 and TRBJ2-3; perhaps TRBD2 as D (6 bases). V was clipped by 1 base and J by 6 bases, with 14 bases between them. The germline gives CDR1 LNHNV, CDR2 YYDKDF (reference sequence). The length of the CDR3 is 15 residues. DNA for the CDR3: TGTGCCACCAGCAGAGCTGGGACTGCCCGGGATACGCAGTATTTT. Protein product: CATSRAGTARDTQYF.

This chain joins TRBV10-3 and TRBJ1-5; the match to TRBD1 covers 7 bases. The CDR3 spans 16 residues. Germline trimming cut 6 bases from V and 0 bases from J; bases unmatched to any gene: 8. Per the germline V gene, CDR1 is ENHRY and CDR2 is SYGVKD. The CDR3 nucleotides are TGTGCCATCAGACCGTCAGGGGGTAATAGCAATCAGCCCCAGCATTTT. Its translation is CAIRPSGGNSNQPQHF.

V and J are TRBV19 and TRBJ1-2; D might be TRBD1 (6 bases). Germline values: CDR1 LNHDA, CDR2 SQIVND (reference sequence). The length of the CDR3 is 12 residues. Trimming took off 6 bases at V and 6 bases at J, with 11 bases between the two ends. The CDR3 bases are TGTGCCAGTAGAACAGGGCTGAATGGCTACACCTTC. Its protein product is CASRTGLNGYTF. Based on the CDR3 plus reference TRBV19 and TRBJ1-2, the full variable domain is DGGITQSPKYLFRKEGQNVTLSCEQNLNHDAMYWYRQDPGQGLRLIYYSQIVNDFQKGDIAEGYSVSREKKESFPLTVTSAQKNPTAFYLCASRTGLNGYTFGSGTRLTVV.

The gene calls are TRBV6-1 and TRBJ2-7, with 9 bases matching TRBD1. This CDR3 region has 15 residues. V trimming: 6 bases; J trimming: 1 base; junction bases outside the gene matches: 7. Germline V gene lookup returns CDR1 MNHNS and CDR2 SASEGT. The CDR3 spells CASSVYRGQSYEQYF. The CDR3 DNA reads as TGTGCCAGCAGCGTATACAGGGGGCAATCCTACGAGCAGTACTTC.

V and J are TRBV30 and TRBJ2-1, with TRBD1 identical over 8 bases. Germline trimming cut 0 bases from V and 8 bases from J; bases unmatched to any gene: 9. The CDR3 extends over 15 amino acids. Germline V gene lookup returns CDR1 GTSNPN and CDR2 SVGIG (reference sequence). Here the CDR3 reads CAWSVDRGLRDEQFF. The CDR3 DNA sequence: TGTGCCTGGAGTGTCGACAGGGGTCTCCGCGATGAGCAGTTCTTC.

This rearrangement joins TRBV9 to TRBJ2-5; D is possibly TRBD2 (6 bases). The CDR3 loop spans 16 amino acids. V was clipped by 3 bases and J by 5 bases, with 20 bases between them. CDR1 is SGDLS and CDR2 is YYNGEE in the germline V gene. CDR3 nucleotide sequence: TGTGCCAGCAGCGGTAGTGGCTCGCCCGGAGGGGAGACCCAGTACTTC. Protein product: CASSGSGSPGGETQYF. Drawing the rest from reference TRBV9 and TRBJ2-5, the complete variable domain is DSGVTQTPKHLITATGQRVTLRCSPRSGDLSVYWYQQSLDQGLQFLIQYYNGEERAKGNILERFSAQQFPDLHSELNLSSLELGDSALYFCASSGSGSPGGETQYFGPGTRLLVL.

The chain links TRBV6-1 to TRBJ2-7; the D gene is possibly TRBD1 (6 bases). This CDR3 is built from 14 residues. The V gene's germline CDR1 is MNHNS and CDR2 SASEGT. V dropped 2 bases and J dropped 3 bases, with 11 bases sitting between them. The CDR3 region is CASSERQGIYEQYF. DNA of the CDR3: TGTGCCAGCAGTGAACGCCAGGGGATCTACGAGCAGTACTTC.

This clone was recorded only once. The chain uses TRBV9 and TRBJ2-1, with 11 bases lining up with TRBD1. CDR1 and CDR2 from the germline V gene are SGDLS and YYNGEE. The CDR3 totals 15 residues. The ends lost 4 bases at V and 7 bases at J; junction bases unmatched: 7. CDR3 amino acids: CASSTAGTGGNEQFF. Written as DNA, the CDR3 is TGTGCCAGCAGCACAGCCGGGACAGGGGGAAATGAGCAGTTCTTC. The variable domain in full, with the rest retrieved from reference TRBV9 and TRBJ2-1, is DSGVTQTPKHLITATGQRVTLRCSPRSGDLSVYWYQQSLDQGLQFLIQYYNGEERAKGNILERFSAQQFPDLHSELNLSSLELGDSALYFCASSTAGTGGNEQFFGPGTRLTVL.